These 21 T cell receptor beta chains were all obtained from the same sample, sequenced in a study of blood T cell repertoires in COVID-19. Clones were read by immunoSEQ multiplex PCR, and TCRdb kept only the in-frame ones, dropping some. The sample holds fewer than 300,000 clones, approximately 90% seen once. The sequencing input was peripheral blood. Every receptor here comes from a woman younger than 45 with COVID-19, enrolled during active disease.

The V gene is TRBV9, the J gene TRBJ1-1; D remains ambiguous. The V and J ends lost 0 bases and 1 base respectively, with 7 bases between them. The V gene's germline CDR1 is SGDLS and CDR2 YYNGEE. CDR3 length: 14 amino acids. The CDR3 reads CASSVGSPNTEAFF. DNA for the CDR3: TGTGCCAGCAGCGTAGGGAGCCCGAACACTGAAGCTTTCTTT.

The V gene is TRBV5-4, the J gene TRBJ2-2; 14 bases fit TRBD2. J was trimmed by 3 bases and V by 4 bases; bases with no gene match: 2. The CDR3 covers 16 residues. Per the germline V gene, CDR1 is SGHNT and CDR2 is YYREEE (reference sequence). This chain's CDR3 is CASSVGLAGDTGELFF. Written as DNA, the CDR3 is TGTGCCAGCAGCGTGGGACTAGCGGGAGACACCGGGGAGCTGTTTTTT.

The chain has TRBV20-1 and TRBJ2-3, with 8 bases that match TRBD2. Germline-derived CDR1 and CDR2 are DFQATT and SNEGSKA (reference sequence). The trim removed 3 bases at V and 6 bases at J, leaving 5 bases unmatched. This CDR3 contains 13 residues. The CDR3 DNA follows: TGCAGTGCTAGTGGGAGCGGGAGTGATACGCAGTATTTT. Encoded protein: CSASGSGSDTQYF.

The rearrangement links TRBV2 to TRBJ1-2, with TRBD1 identical over 8 bases. V lost 8 bases to trimming and J lost 0 bases; unmatched junction nucleotides: 11. CDR1 SNHLY and CDR2 FYNNEI come from the germline V gene. The CDR3 runs to 16 residues. The CDR3 DNA reads TGTGCCAGCGTGATACTTTCGACAGGGGCTAACTATGGCTACACCTTC. It yields the protein CASVILSTGANYGYTF. Based on the CDR3 plus reference TRBV2 and TRBJ1-2, the full variable domain is EPEVTQTPSHQVTQMGQEVILRCVPISNHLYFYWYRQILGQKVEFLVSFYNNEISEKSEIFDDQFSVERPDGSNFTLKIRSTKLEDSAMYFCASVILSTGANYGYTFGSGTRLTVV.

The chain is built from TRBV2 and TRBJ1-3, with TRBD1 as a possible D gene (5 bases). The CDR3 consists of 16 residues. From germline, CDR1 is SNHLY and CDR2 FYNNEI. V was clipped by 2 bases and J by 3 bases, with 14 bases between them. CDR3 sequence (DNA): TGTGCCAGCAGTGAATTGCAGGGAGGAAGTGGAAACACCATATATTTT. This gives the protein CASSELQGGSGNTIYF.

The count of this clone is one. The J gene is TRBJ2-3, the V gene TRBV28, with 11 bases lining up with TRBD2. Trimming took 6 bases from V and 2 from J; bases not matched to a gene: 7. Germline V gene data show CDR1 as MDHEN and CDR2 as SYDVKM. The CDR3 spans 16 residues. The chain's CDR3 is CASRRVLAGVTDTQYF. In nucleotides, the CDR3 is TGTGCCAGCAGGCGCGTACTAGCGGGAGTCACAGATACGCAGTATTTT. The full variable domain, rest sourced from reference TRBV28 and TRBJ2-3, is DVKVTQSSRYLVKRTGEKVFLECVQDMDHENMFWYRQDPGLGLRLIYFSYDVKMKEKGDIPEGYSVSREKKERFSLILESASTNQTSMYLCASRRVLAGVTDTQYFGPGTRLTVL.

The V and J genes are TRBV7-6 and TRBJ2-1, with 8 bases matching TRBD1. The CDR3 is made up of 16 amino acids. Germline V lookup: CDR1 SGHVS, CDR2 FNYEAQ. V was clipped by 4 bases and J by 7 bases; unmatched bases: 12. CDR3 in amino acids: CASSYGRTGNWNEQFF. The CDR3 DNA reads TGTGCCAGCAGCTACGGCCGGACAGGGAATTGGAATGAGCAGTTCTTC.

This clone was recorded only once. The V and J genes are TRBV2 and TRBJ2-7; a possible D gene is TRBD2 (5 bases). Trimming took 7 bases from V and 0 from J, leaving 19 bases between them. The CDR3 is 16 amino acids. Per the germline V gene, CDR1 is SNHLY and CDR2 is FYNNEI. CDR3 DNA sequence: TGTGCCAGCACAGAAGACGGCCGAGCGGACTCCTACGAGCAGTACTTC. Its translation is CASTEDGRADSYEQYF.

This clone was counted a single time. V and J are TRBV6-5 and TRBJ1-4; D might be TRBD1 (6 bases). V lost 5 bases and J lost 5, with 12 bases in between. Germline V gene data show CDR1 as MNHEY and CDR2 as SVGAGI. The CDR3 spans 14 residues. The CDR3 here is CASSRGRGNEKLFF. As DNA, the CDR3 is TGTGCCAGCAGTAGGGGCAGGGGAAATGAAAAACTGTTTTTT.

V and J are TRBV6-5 and TRBJ2-2; TRBD1 matches at 8 bases. CDR1 and CDR2 from the germline V gene are MNHEY and SVGAGI. The CDR3 length is 13 residues. V gave up 10 bases and J gave up 7 bases; unmatched junction bases: 8. The CDR3 here is CATRTGSRGELFF. Written as DNA, the CDR3 is TGTGCCACCCGGACAGGGTCACGCGGGGAGCTGTTTTTT.

The J gene is TRBJ2-7, the V gene TRBV11-2; TRBD2 aligns across 13 bases. V lost 1 base and J lost 3; bases outside the gene matches: 9. The CDR3 runs 18 residues. Germline V lookup: CDR1 SGHAT, CDR2 FQNNGV. The CDR3 bases are TGTGCCAGCAGCTTAGCCTACGGGACTAGCGGGAAGGTCTACGAGCAGTACTTC. Its translation: CASSLAYGTSGKVYEQYF.

This clone was seen once. J is TRBJ1-4 and V is TRBV7-9; no definite D call. V lost 4 bases to trimming and J lost 4 bases, with 10 bases between them. Germline V gene data show CDR1 as SEHNR and CDR2 as FQNEAQ (reference sequence). The CDR3 has 14 amino acids. CDR3 loop: CASSYRQDNEKLFF. CDR3 DNA: TGTGCCAGCAGCTATCGCCAGGATAATGAAAAACTGTTTTTT.

This rearrangement joins TRBV7-9 to TRBJ2-4, with 7 bases that match TRBD1. The CDR3 is made up of 16 amino acids. Per the germline V gene, CDR1 is SEHNR and CDR2 is FQNEAQ (reference sequence). V lost 5 bases, J lost 0 bases, and 7 bases stayed unmatched. CDR3 sequence: CASSASGDRAKNIQYF. The CDR3 nucleotides are TGTGCCAGCAGCGCCTCCGGGGACAGAGCCAAAAACATTCAGTACTTC.

This sequence joins TRBV10-3 and TRBJ2-3; 11 bases are shared with TRBD1. This CDR3 spans 14 amino acids. The ends lost 11 bases at V and 6 bases at J; junction bases unmatched: 10. Germline CDR1 ENHRY, CDR2 SYGVKD. The CDR3 DNA reads TGTGCCTCGCGAAAGGACAGGGGGCAGGATACGCAGTATTTT. It yields the protein CASRKDRGQDTQYF.

About this clone: Other DNA sequences in the same sample also yield this CDR3. The chain has TRBV12-3 or TRBV12-4 and TRBJ1-2, with D unclear. The CDR3 consists of 13 residues. The V gene lost 2 bases and the J gene lost 1 base, with 5 bases spanning the gap. In DNA form, the CDR3 reads TGTGCCAGCAGTTTACGGGGTAACTATGGCTACACCTTC. It encodes CASSLRGNYGYTF.

The genes are TRBV4-1 and TRBJ2-3; 7 bases are shared with TRBD2. With V trimmed by 1 base and J by 1 base, 5 bases remained unmatched. The CDR3 covers 16 residues. The germline CDR1 and CDR2 sequences are MGHRA and YSYEKL. CDR3 DNA sequence: TGCGCCAGCAGCCAAGGGGCGGGAGAGGGCACAGATACGCAGTATTTT. Amino acid sequence: CASSQGAGEGTDTQYF.

This sequence joins TRBV2 and TRBJ1-6; D might be TRBD1 (6 bases). The germline V gene encodes CDR1 SNHLY and CDR2 FYNNEI. V was pared by 7 bases and J by 8 bases, with 12 bases between. This CDR3 is 13 amino acids long. This CDR3 reads CASKRGADSPLHF. The CDR3 bases are TGTGCCAGCAAGCGGGGGGCTGATTCACCCCTCCACTTT.

This chain links TRBV28 with TRBJ1-5; D is unresolved. Per the germline V gene, CDR1 is MDHEN and CDR2 is SYDVKM. V dropped 3 bases and J dropped 7 bases, with 10 bases sitting between them. CDR3 length: 13 residues. CDR3 DNA sequence: TGTGCCAGCAGTTTCGGAGGGAACCAGCCCCAGCATTTT. Translation: CASSFGGNQPQHF.

The chain employs TRBV5-1 and TRBJ2-3; TRBD2 aligns across 11 bases. V dropped 3 bases and J dropped 4; count of bases not matched to a gene: 13. Germline CDR1 reads SGHRS; CDR2 reads YFSETQ. This CDR3 is built from 18 residues. The CDR3 here is CASSWGRLAGSSADTQYF. In DNA form, the CDR3 reads TGCGCCAGCAGCTGGGGGAGACTAGCGGGGTCTAGCGCAGATACGCAGTATTTT.

The J gene is TRBJ1-2, the V gene TRBV29-1, with D possibly TRBD1 on 6 matching bases. The CDR3 sequence is 15 residues long. Trimming pared 3 bases from V and 1 base from J, leaving 15 bases between. CDR1 SQVTM and CDR2 ANQGSEA come from the germline V gene. The CDR3 DNA reads TGCAGCGTTGAGTCAGGGGCAGGCGATAACTATGGCTACACCTTC. This codes for CSVESGAGDNYGYTF.

This clone came up once. The V and J genes are TRBV6-4 and TRBJ2-3; possible D gene TRBD1, 5 bases. V was trimmed by 6 bases and J by 0 bases, leaving 13 bases between them. Germline lookup yields CDR1 MRHNA and CDR2 SNTAGT. The CDR3 runs 15 residues. The CDR3 DNA reads as TGTGCCAGCAGGGCACAGGAGACTAGCACAGATACGCAGTATTTT. Translating gives CASRAQETSTDTQYF.